In this sample, the clone carrying this T cell receptor (beta chain) turned up a few times. The V gene's germline CDR1 is MGHRA and CDR2 YSYEKL. This CDR3 has 15 residues. The ends were cut back, 2 bases at V and 0 bases at J, with 9 bases in the middle. Treg sorting used a CD4+CD25+CD127-/low gate. TCRdb reprocessed the 5' RACE reads via MiXCR and lists one record per CDR3 protein. This sample has tens of thousands of distinct CDR3 sequences; around 20% occur once, and the top ten carry about 4.1%. This receptor was taken from a female donor with breast cancer. This rearrangement joins TRBV4-1 to TRBJ2-3; D remains unclear. Sequences were obtained from Tregs sorted from blood. The CDR3 loop reads CASSQNTVSTDTQYF. CDR3 coding DNA: TGCGCCAGCAGCCAAAATACAGTTAGCACAGATACGCAGTATTTT.